A selection of T cell receptor beta chains follows, all from one sample in a study of blood T cells in healthy people across ages. Using its own MiXCR run on the 5' RACE reads, TCRdb lists one record per CDR3 protein. There are hundreds of thousands of distinct CDR3 sequences in the sample; approximately 51% occur only once, and approximately 51% lies in the top ten. Sequenced: blood. These receptors originate from a man between 60 and 75 years old in good health. Both conserved end residues are part of each CDR3. A D gene is named only where the DNA matches it firmly. Size is omitted from some rows. Given values are once, few, many or a class for expanded clones.

D	size	V	length	J	DNA	CDR3
.	.	TRBV7-2	18	TRBJ2-3	TGTGCCAGCAGCTTAGTTTCCAGAGGCGGGATGGTTGGAGATACGCAGTATTTT	CASSLVSRGGMVGDTQYF
TRBD2	many	TRBV20-1	14	TRBJ2-7	TGCAGTGCAGGGGGCGGGAGGGCCAGGTACGAGCAGTACTTC	CSAGGGRARYEQYF
TRBD1	.	TRBV9	16	TRBJ2-1	TGTGCCAGCAGCGCGAGACAGGGGGGGTCCTACAATGAGCAGTTCTTC	CASSARQGGSYNEQFF
.	few	TRBV16	13	TRBJ2-7	TGTGCCAGCAGCCAAATACAAGTTTTCGAGCAGTACTTC	CASSQIQVFEQYF
TRBD1	.	TRBV11-2	15	TRBJ2-1	TGTGCCAGCAGCTTAAACGGACAGGGTGACAATGAGCAGTTCTTC	CASSLNGQGDNEQFF
TRBD2	few	TRBV5-4	15	TRBJ2-1	TGTGCCAGCAGCCACGTAGCGGGAGGGCTCGATGAGCAGTTCTTC	CASSHVAGGLDEQFF
.	.	TRBV7-2	14	TRBJ2-5	TGTGCCAGCAGCTACACAGGGCCCGGCGAGACCCAGTACTTC	CASSYTGPGETQYF
.	.	TRBV2	14	TRBJ1-4	TGTGCCGGAGGCAGGGATCGTGGGAATGAAAAACTGTTTTTT	CAGGRDRGNEKLFF
.	.	TRBV18	14	TRBJ2-3	TGTGCCAGCTCAACGGTCCCGCCCACAGATACGCAGTATTTT	CASSTVPPTDTQYF
.	.	TRBV5-6	15	TRBJ1-6	TGTGCCAGCAGCTTGGGAGGTTTGAGGAATTCACCCCTCCACTTT	CASSLGGLRNSPLHF
TRBD1	.	TRBV6-4	15	TRBJ2-7	TGTGCCAGCAGCCCCATGCCGGGACAGTCCGACGAGCAGTACTTC	CASSPMPGQSDEQYF
TRBD1	.	TRBV7-2	19	TRBJ2-4	TGTGCCAGCAGCTTGGCCGGGACAGGGGTTCATCTAGCCAAAAACATTCAGTACTTC	CASSLAGTGVHLAKNIQYF
.	once	TRBV5-5	16	TRBJ2-1	TGTGCCAGCAGCTTGGCCGCAGGGGCCCCCTACAATGAGCAGTTCTTC	CASSLAAGAPYNEQFF
.	many	TRBV6-1	12	TRBJ2-7	TGTGCCAGCAGTGAATATGCCTACGAGCAGTACTTC	CASSEYAYEQYF
TRBD2	.	TRBV6-2/TRBV6-3	15	TRBJ2-1	TGTGCCAGCAATTCCGGGACTAGCGGGAGCAATGAGCAGTTCTTC	CASNSGTSGSNEQFF
.	.	TRBV28	14	TRBJ2-5	TGTGCCAGCAGTTCCGTGACAGCAAGGCAGACCCAGTACTTC	CASSSVTARQTQYF
.	.	TRBV2	13	TRBJ1-2	TGTGCCAGCAGTACCCAACCTTCTCGCGGCTACACCTTC	CASSTQPSRGYTF
.	.	TRBV7-2	14	TRBJ2-1	TGTGCCAGCAGGGCAGGGAAGGATTTGGGTGAGCAGTTCTTC	CASRAGKDLGEQFF
.	.	TRBV28	17	TRBJ2-4	TGTGCCAGCACCACAGGGCCCGGGGCCCTAGCCAAAAACATTCAGTACTTC	CASTTGPGALAKNIQYF
.	.	TRBV5-1	15	TRBJ2-4	TGCGCCAGCAGCTTGAGAGAGAGGGGGGAAAACATTCAGTACTTC	CASSLRERGENIQYF
.	.	TRBV4-1	17	TRBJ1-4	TGCGCCAGCAGCCAAGAGGATACAGGGACAACTAATGAAAAACTGTTTTTT	CASSQEDTGTTNEKLFF
.	few	TRBV7-2	14	TRBJ1-2	TGTGCCAGCAGCTTAGACAGGCGAAACTATGGCTACACCTTC	CASSLDRRNYGYTF
TRBD2	few	TRBV7-2	15	TRBJ2-1	TGTGCCAGCAGCTTCCGAACTAGCGGAAACAATGAGCAGTTCTTC	CASSFRTSGNNEQFF
TRBD1	.	TRBV5-5	14	TRBJ2-7	TGTGCCAGCAGCAAGACAGGGCTCTCCTACGAGCAGTACTTC	CASSKTGLSYEQYF
TRBD2	few	TRBV12-3/TRBV12-4	14	TRBJ2-7	TGTGCCAGCAGTTTGAGCGGGATTGCCTACGAGCAGTACTTC	CASSLSGIAYEQYF
.	many	TRBV6-1	15	TRBJ2-3	TGTGCCAGCAGCCGACGGGTTCGTAGCACAGATACGCAGTATTTT	CASSRRVRSTDTQYF
TRBD1	.	TRBV6-2/TRBV6-3	16	TRBJ1-5	TGTGCCAGCAGTTCCGGACAGGGAATTTACAATCAGCCCCAGCATTTT	CASSSGQGIYNQPQHF
.	.	TRBV12-3/TRBV12-4	14	TRBJ2-1	TGTGCCAGCAGTGTCGGGACACCTTACAATGAGCAGTTCTTC	CASSVGTPYNEQFF
TRBD2	.	TRBV5-1	17	TRBJ2-1	TGCGCCAGCAGCCCGGGCTTTGGGGGAGGGCCTCTGAATGAGCAGTTCTTC	CASSPGFGGGPLNEQFF
TRBD1	many	TRBV7-9	12	TRBJ2-7	TGTGCCAGCGGGACAGGGGGCGCTGGGCAGTACTTC	CASGTGGAGQYF
.	.	TRBV6-5	14	TRBJ2-3	TGTGCCAGCAGCCGCGTGGGGGATACAAATACGCAGTATTTT	CASSRVGDTNTQYF
.	.	TRBV30	15	TRBJ2-6	TGTGCCTGGAGTCTACAGAACTCTGGGGCCAACGTCCTGACTTTC	CAWSLQNSGANVLTF
.	.	TRBV10-1	14	TRBJ2-5	TGCGCCAGCAGTGATGGGGGGATGAGGGAGACCCAGTACTTC	CASSDGGMRETQYF
.	.	TRBV25-1	14	TRBJ2-5	TGTGCCAGCAGTGACTCCAGGTCTTCCGAGACCCAGTACTTC	CASSDSRSSETQYF
.	.	TRBV5-8	13	TRBJ2-3	TGTGCCAGCAGCCCCTGGGCCACAGATACGCAGTATTTT	CASSPWATDTQYF
.	.	TRBV20-1	15	TRBJ2-7	TGCAGTGCTAGTCCGCCCCGGCCAAGCTCCTACGAGCAGTACTTC	CSASPPRPSSYEQYF
.	many	TRBV7-2	16	TRBJ2-1	TGTGCCAGCAGCAAGACCCGACTCAGCTCCTACAATGAGCAGTTCTTC	CASSKTRLSSYNEQFF
TRBD1	few	TRBV30	17	TRBJ2-3	TGTGCCTGGAGTGTAAGCGGTGGGGCAGGGGGACGAGATACGCAGTATTTT	CAWSVSGGAGGRDTQYF
TRBD1	once	TRBV7-9	16	TRBJ2-4	TGTGCCAGCAGCGTGGCGGGACAGGGGGCCAAAAACATTCAGTACTTC	CASSVAGQGAKNIQYF
.	.	TRBV20-1	12	TRBJ2-7	TGCAGTGCTAGATCTGAGTCCTACGAGCAGTACTTC	CSARSESYEQYF
TRBD1	.	TRBV30	16	TRBJ1-5	TGTGCCTGGAGCTTTACGGGACAGGGGGTAAATCAGCCCCAGCATTTT	CAWSFTGQGVNQPQHF
.	many	TRBV4-2	15	TRBJ2-7	TGTGCCAGCAGCCAAGGGCGAGCGATCCGACACGAGCAGTACTTC	CASSQGRAIRHEQYF
.	.	TRBV7-9	14	TRBJ1-1	TGTGCCAGCAGCGTGAGGGGGATCGAGGGTGAAGCTTTCTTT	CASSVRGIEGEAFF
.	few	TRBV21-1	16	TRBJ2-7	TGTGCCAGCAGCCCAAAACCCCCAGGGCCCACCTACGAGCAGTACTTC	CASSPKPPGPTYEQYF